The text below deals with one T cell receptor (beta chain). V was trimmed by 0 bases and J by 8 bases, leaving 17 bases between them. This CDR3 region has 15 residues. CDR1 and CDR2 from the germline V gene are SGHNT and YYREEE (reference sequence). These data originate in a study of shared clonotypes between healthy human individuals. CD45RA+ naive and CD45RA-negative memory subsets were separated from CD4+ cells. This table comes from immunoSEQ multiplex PCR, and its TCRdb copy is limited to in-frame clones, with some not included. The repertoire consists of some 2,500,000 clones, with about nine tenths occurring once and the leading ten covering around 0.35%.

The sample taken for sequencing was naive CD4+ T cells from PBMCs. Noted subset: CD45RA+ positively selected. This TCR derives from a young man in good health. Some clones in this sample may be carry-over from other donors' samples. The chain employs TRBV5-4 and TRBJ1-1, with D maybe TRBD1 (5 bases). The CDR3 protein is CASSLGQGGGSEAFF. The CDR3 DNA sequence: TGTGCCAGCAGCTTGGGTCAGGGCGGCGGGTCCGAAGCTTTCTTT. The full variable domain, its missing parts supplied by reference TRBV5-4 and TRBJ1-1, is ETGVTQSPTHLIKTRGQQVTLRCSSQSGHNTVSWYQQALGQGPQFIFQYYREEENGRGNFPPRFSGLQFPNYSSELNVNALELDDSALYLCASSLGQGGGSEAFFGQGTRLTVV.